This T cell receptor (beta chain) was observed in a study of T cell repertoires in cytomegalovirus infection. This clonotype was seen repeatedly, ten times or more. Germline V gives CDR1 SGHTA, CDR2 FQGNSA. The CDR3 extends over 12 amino acids. The V and J ends lost 6 bases and 3 bases respectively, with 8 bases between them. TCRdb redid the calling of the reads with MiXCR, one entry per CDR3 protein. The sample consists of about 300,000 distinct CDR3 sequences, around 10% of them appearing once. The sequenced material came from PBMCs. This clonotype originated in a human donor in good health (CMV status not recorded). Some clones in this sample may be carry-over from other donors' samples. The chain couples TRBV7-2 to TRBJ1-1; D ambiguous. DNA for the CDR3: TGTGCCAGCAGACCGCGGGACACTGAAGCTTTCTTT. The encoded protein is CASRPRDTEAFF. Based on the CDR3 plus reference TRBV7-2 and TRBJ1-1, the full variable domain is GAGVSQSPSNKVTEKGKDVELRCDPISGHTALYWYRQSLGQGLEFLIYFQGNSAPDKSGLPSDRFSAERTGGSVSTLTIQRTQQEDSAVYLCASRPRDTEAFFGQGTRLTVV.